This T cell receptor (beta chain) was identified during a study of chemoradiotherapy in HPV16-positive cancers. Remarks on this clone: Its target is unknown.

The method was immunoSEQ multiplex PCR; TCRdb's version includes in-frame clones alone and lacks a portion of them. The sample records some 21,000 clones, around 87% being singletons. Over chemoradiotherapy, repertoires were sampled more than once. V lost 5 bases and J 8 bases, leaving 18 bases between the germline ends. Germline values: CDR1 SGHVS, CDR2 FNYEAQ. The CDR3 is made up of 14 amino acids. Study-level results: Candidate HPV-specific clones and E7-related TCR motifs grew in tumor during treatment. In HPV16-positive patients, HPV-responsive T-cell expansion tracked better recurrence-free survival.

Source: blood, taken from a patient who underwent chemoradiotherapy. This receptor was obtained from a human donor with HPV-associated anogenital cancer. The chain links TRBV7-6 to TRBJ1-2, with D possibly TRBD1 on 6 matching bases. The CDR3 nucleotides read TGTGCCAGCAGCGAATTCCACAGGGCCGGAGGCTACACCTTC. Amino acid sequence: CASSEFHRAGGYTF. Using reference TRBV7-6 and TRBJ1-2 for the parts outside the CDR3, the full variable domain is GAGVSQSPRYKVTKRGQDVALRCDPISGHVSLYWYRQALGQGPEFLTYFNYEAQQDKSGLPNDRFSAERPEGSISTLTIQRTEQRDSAMYRCASSEFHRAGGYTFGSGTRLTVV.